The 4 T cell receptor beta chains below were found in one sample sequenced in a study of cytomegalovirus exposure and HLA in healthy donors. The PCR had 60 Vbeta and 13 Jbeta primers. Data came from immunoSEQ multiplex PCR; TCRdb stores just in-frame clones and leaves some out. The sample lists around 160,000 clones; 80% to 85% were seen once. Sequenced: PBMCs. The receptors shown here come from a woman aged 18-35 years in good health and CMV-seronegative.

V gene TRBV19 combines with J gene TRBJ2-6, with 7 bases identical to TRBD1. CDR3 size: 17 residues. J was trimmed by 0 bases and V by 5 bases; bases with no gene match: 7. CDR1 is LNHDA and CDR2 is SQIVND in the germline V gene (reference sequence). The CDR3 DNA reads TGTGCCAGTAGTCTAAGACAGGGTAGCTCTGGGGCCAACGTCCTGACTTTC. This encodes CASSLRQGSSGANVLTF.

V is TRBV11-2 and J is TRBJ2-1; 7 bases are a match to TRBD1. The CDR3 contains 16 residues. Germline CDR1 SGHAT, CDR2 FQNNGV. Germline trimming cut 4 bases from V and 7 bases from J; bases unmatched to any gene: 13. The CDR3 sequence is CASSSRQGLIGNEQFF. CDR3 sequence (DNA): TGTGCCAGCAGCTCGAGACAGGGTTTAATCGGGAATGAGCAGTTCTTC. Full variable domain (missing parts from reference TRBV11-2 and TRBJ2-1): EAGVAQSPRYKIIEKRQSVAFWCNPISGHATLYWYQQILGQGPKLLIQFQNNGVVDDSQLPKDRFSAERLKGVDSTLKIQPAKLEDSAVYLCASSSRQGLIGNEQFFGPGTRLTVL.

The CDR3 protein is CASSEDIVGQGPPGKQPQHF. The CDR3 region has the DNA TGTGCCAGCAGTGAAGATATAGTAGGACAGGGACCCCCAGGGAAACAGCCCCAGCATTTT. The chain recombines TRBV6-1 with TRBJ1-5; 8 positions agree with TRBD1. The CDR3 spans 20 residues. The germline CDR1 and CDR2 sequences are MNHNS and SASEGT. J was trimmed by 7 bases and V by 1 base; bases with no gene match: 21.

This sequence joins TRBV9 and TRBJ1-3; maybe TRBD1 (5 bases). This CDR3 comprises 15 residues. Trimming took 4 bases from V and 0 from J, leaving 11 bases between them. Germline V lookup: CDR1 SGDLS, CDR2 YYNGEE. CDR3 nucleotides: TGTGCCAGCAGCCCCGGGGGGAGCTCTGGAAACACCATATATTTT. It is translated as CASSPGGSSGNTIYF. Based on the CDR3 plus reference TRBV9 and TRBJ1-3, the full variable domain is DSGVTQTPKHLITATGQRVTLRCSPRSGDLSVYWYQQSLDQGLQFLIQYYNGEERAKGNILERFSAQQFPDLHSELNLSSLELGDSALYFCASSPGGSSGNTIYFGEGSWLTVV.